The clone carrying this TCR beta chain showed up just a few times. Its target is unknown. This entry is derived from a study of T cell repertoires in aging, cancer and after chemotherapy. Study-wide context: Donor ages fell into six groups from 30 or younger up to 70 or older. General study points: Median generation probability rose over the chemotherapy interval in each cancer cohort, suggesting rebound thymic output. Untreated cancer patients had significantly lower blood TCR diversity than age-matched healthy donors.

The CDR3 consists of 15 residues. Germline CDR1 SEHNR, CDR2 FQNEAQ (reference sequence). Deletions cut 1 base from V and 1 base from J, with 8 bases between. A mixed TRB-A/B primer pool amplified rearranged TRB by multiplex touch-down PCR. TCRdb ran MiXCR on the multiplex PCR reads and lists one entry per CDR3 protein. The data contain some 12,000 distinct CDR3 sequences, 20% to 30% of them singletons. The template was genomic DNA from peripheral blood, not RNA. The sequenced material came from blood. The receptor was isolated from a human donor in good health. The gene calls are TRBV7-9 and TRBJ1-3; TRBD1 might be the D (6 bases). CDR3: CASSLDRASGNTIYF. As DNA, the CDR3 is TGTGCCAGCAGCTTAGACAGGGCGTCTGGAAACACCATATATTTT.